The next 3 T cell receptor beta chains were all read from a single sample in a study of monozygotic twins with inflammatory bowel disease. TCRdb re-called the 5' RACE reads; every CDR3 protein appears as one record, without DNA. Its clone listing holds fewer than 550,000 distinct CDR3 sequences. Material for sequencing was blood. The receptors come from a human donor with ulcerative colitis or Crohn's disease, or a healthy co-twin of an affected twin (not recorded which).

The CDR3 reads CASSVDRASNQPQHF. The V and J genes are TRBV5-4 and TRBJ1-5; TCRdb gives TRBD1 as the D gene, but with no DNA this cannot be confirmed. The CDR3 is 15 residues long. Germline lookup yields CDR1 SGHNT and CDR2 YYREEE (reference sequence).

The rearrangement uses TRBV24-1 and TRBJ2-1; TCRdb picks TRBD1, but there is no DNA to check that call. The CDR3 totals 16 residues. Germline V gene sequence: CDR1 KGHDR, CDR2 SFDVKD. The CDR3 region is CATSDSRWGGRNEQFF.

V is TRBV5-1 and J is TRBJ2-7; TCRdb calls TRBD2, which cannot be checked without DNA. This CDR3 comprises 15 residues. Germline lookup yields CDR1 SGHRS and CDR2 YFSETQ. This CDR3 is CASSPRGGLSYEQYF.